This TCR beta chain was retrieved from a study of response to subunit inactivated influenza vaccine. CDR3 size: 15 residues. CDR1 and CDR2 from the germline V gene are SGHTA and FQGNSA. The V and J ends lost 3 bases and 6 bases respectively, with 12 bases between them. TCRdb fed the RT-PCR reads into MiXCR, producing one record per CDR3 protein. The sample includes about 540,000 distinct CDR3 sequences, under 30% of them seen just once. This sample also belongs to another study, concerning T cells expressing NK-cell markers. That work states: UMIs accompanied the 5'RACE template switching by which TCR beta cDNA was made.

The genes are TRBV7-2 and TRBJ1-6, with a weak D call TRBD1 (6 bases). This sequence was found in a man between 45 and 60 years old who received an inactivated influenza vaccine. Sequencing was performed on CD4+ T cells sorted from PBMCs, taken approximately 13 days after vaccination. The CDR3 spells CASSLRAGANSPLHF. The CDR3 DNA reads TGTGCCAGCAGCTTGAGGGCAGGGGCTAATTCACCCCTCCACTTT.